This entry is about one T cell receptor (beta chain). Its target is unknown. This specimen comes from a study of CD8+ T cells in alopecia areata. Study in general: The drug, tofacitinib, lasted 6 to 18 months, followed by 6 months off drug. Affected scalp percentage gauged treated patients' severity.

Sample treatment: oral pan-JAK inhibitor, 5-10 mg twice daily. General observations from the study: Affected lesional scalp, above all in alopecia totalis/universalis, was more clonal than normal scalp.

The authors extracted RNA and reverse transcribed it into cDNA as the sequencing template. Sequencing was performed with immunoSEQ multiplex PCR; in TCRdb, only in-frame clones are kept and a portion is missing. The table lists roughly 200,000 clones, about two fifths of them singletons. The source of this sequence is a human donor with alopecia areata. Sequences were derived from CD4+ T cells sorted from blood, sampled at roughly week 30, from a patient treated with tofacitinib.

The DNA of the CDR3 is TGCAGCGTTGAGGAATTCACAGATACGCAGTATTTT. Its protein product is CSVEEFTDTQYF. The chain couples TRBV29-1 to TRBJ2-3; unclear D gene. V was trimmed by 3 bases and J by 2 bases, leaving 6 bases between them. CDR3 length: 12 amino acids. Germline-derived CDR1 and CDR2 are SQVTM and ANQGSEA.